The clone carrying this TCR beta chain was seen once. The antigen remains unidentified. This entry belongs to a study of post-analysis software for immune sequencing data. Study results and caveats: In multiple sclerosis, normalized Chao1 diversity was significantly below that of controls. Samples from one preparation batch, clustered by F measure, grouped strongly together.

Tagging with unique molecular identifiers was a feature of the TCR beta cDNA libraries. MiXCR was run by TCRdb on the PCR reads, yielding one entry per CDR3 protein. Seen here are about 800,000 distinct CDR3 sequences, roughly 29% observed once, and the top ten hold roughly 0.54%. The clonotype was recovered from a girl between 5 and 17 years old with multiple sclerosis. The sequencing input was blood.

The DNA for the CDR3 is TGCGCCAGCAGCTACGGGACAGAGGGGGGGGAGACCCAGTACTTC. As protein: CASSYGTEGGETQYF. The V call is TRBV4-1, the J call TRBJ2-5; D could derive from TRBD1 or TRBD2 (7 bases each). The CDR3 consists of 15 residues. The germline V gene encodes CDR1 MGHRA and CDR2 YSYEKL. Trimming left V 5 bases short and J 5 bases short, with 18 bases between.